This is a list of T cell receptor beta chains from one sample in a study of blood T cell repertoires in COVID-19. Data came from immunoSEQ multiplex PCR; TCRdb stores just in-frame clones and leaves some out. The sample includes about 160,000 clones, more than 75% of them seen just once. Sequenced: peripheral blood. The origin of the receptors is a human donor with acute or convalescent COVID-19. The donor label of this sample is uncertain. The CDR3 runs from the conserved cysteine through the conserved F or W. D genes are given only for firm matches. The size entry is marked missing in some rows and otherwise reads once, few, many or a size class.

v_call	j_call	clone_size	d_call	cdr3_nt	cdr3_aa
TRBV7-9	TRBJ2-3	NA	NA	TGTGCCAGCCTGGCCACAGATACGCAGTATTTT	CASLATDTQYF
TRBV19	TRBJ1-3	NA	NA	TGTGCCAGTATTACAGCCTCTGGAAACACCATATATTTT	CASITASGNTIYF
TRBV4-1	TRBJ1-1	once	TRBD1	TGCGCCAGCAGCCAAGATCCAGGGGGGCACACTGAGACACCAGCTTTCTTT	CASSQDPGGHTETPAFF
TRBV10-1	TRBJ1-2	few	TRBD1	TGCGCCAGCAGTGAGAAGATGCCGGGACAGGGAGCTAATGGCTACACCTTC	CASSEKMPGQGANGYTF
TRBV19	TRBJ1-4	NA	NA	TGTGCCAGTACTTCCACAGGGAATGCTAATGAAAAACTGTTTTTT	CASTSTGNANEKLFF
TRBV6-5	TRBJ2-3	NA	TRBD1	TGTGCCAGCAGTTTTAGGGACAGGGGCACAGATACGCAGTATTTT	CASSFRDRGTDTQYF
TRBV29-1	TRBJ1-1	NA	NA	TGCAGCGTTGGGCGGGGCATGAACACTGAAGCTTTCTTT	CSVGRGMNTEAFF
TRBV7-2	TRBJ1-1	once	NA	TGTGCCAGCAGCCTACCGATCGGGGGGTCCACTGAAGCTTTCTTT	CASSLPIGGSTEAFF
TRBV7-3	TRBJ2-1	NA	TRBD2	TGTGCCAGCAGCTTAAGTCTCCCCAGCGGGGGGGACAATGAGCAGTTCTTC	CASSLSLPSGGDNEQFF
TRBV20-1	TRBJ1-5	few	NA	TGCAGTGCTAGTAGGAGGGCCCCTGGTGGCAATCAGCCCCAGCATTTT	CSASRRAPGGNQPQHF
TRBV6-5	TRBJ1-3	NA	NA	TGTGCCAGCAGTTACGGGGGCTTCTCTGGAAACACCATATATTTT	CASSYGGFSGNTIYF
TRBV7-9	TRBJ2-7	NA	TRBD2	TGTGCCAGCAGCTCCTCCGGGGGGGTCTCCTACGAGCAGTACTTC	CASSSSGGVSYEQYF
TRBV4-1	TRBJ2-3	NA	NA	TGCGCCAGCAGCCCCACCGGGGGTCGGCCCAGGAGCACAGATACGCAGTATTTT	CASSPTGGRPRSTDTQYF
TRBV19	TRBJ2-1	NA	TRBD2	TGTGCCACCGCGGGGGGCCCCTACAATGAGCAGTTCTTC	CATAGGPYNEQFF
TRBV24-1	TRBJ2-7	few	NA	TGTGCCACCAGTGATCCGTCTAGTTTGGGGGACTGTCCCTACGAGCAGTACTTC	CATSDPSSLGDCPYEQYF
TRBV2	TRBJ1-2	NA	TRBD1	TGTGCCAGCAGATACCGGGACAGGGTGGGTGGCTACACCTTC	CASRYRDRVGGYTF
TRBV14	TRBJ2-3	NA	NA	TGTGCCAGCAGCCCAACCCGTAGGGGAATCGCAGATACGCAGTATTTT	CASSPTRRGIADTQYF
TRBV9	TRBJ1-2	NA	TRBD1	TGTGCCAGCAGCGTAGACGGGACAGTAACTAATGGCTACACCTTC	CASSVDGTVTNGYTF
TRBV6-6	TRBJ1-5	NA	NA	TGTGCCAGCAGTCGGGACACTACAATCTATAGCAATCAGCCCCAGCATTTT	CASSRDTTIYSNQPQHF
TRBV10-3	TRBJ2-2	NA	TRBD2	TGTGCCATCATGGGGGGGAGCGGGGAGCTGTTTTTT	CAIMGGSGELFF
TRBV6-2/TRBV6-3	TRBJ1-5	NA	NA	TGTGCCAGCAGTTACTCGGGGGCTGGTCGCAATCAGCCCCAGCATTTT	CASSYSGAGRNQPQHF
TRBV9	TRBJ1-3	NA	NA	TGTGCCAGCTCCCCACAGTACTCTGGAAACACCATATATTTT	CASSPQYSGNTIYF
TRBV9	TRBJ2-3	NA	NA	TGTGCCAGCAGCGTAGGGGGGGAAAGGACAGATACGCAGTATTTT	CASSVGGERTDTQYF
TRBV19	TRBJ1-5	once	NA	TGTGCCACCTACTGGCGGCTTTCTGAGCCCCAGCATTTT	CATYWRLSEPQHF
TRBV5-1	TRBJ2-1	NA	TRBD1	TGCGCCAGCAGCTTGTCGACAGGGGGAGAATTCAATGAGCAGTTCTTC	CASSLSTGGEFNEQFF
TRBV30	TRBJ1-3	NA	NA	TGTGCCTGGAACAGTCCTCCTGGAAACACCATATATTTT	CAWNSPPGNTIYF
TRBV5-1	TRBJ1-2	NA	NA	TGCGCCAGCAGCTTTAGGGACAATTTAAACTATGGCTACACCTTC	CASSFRDNLNYGYTF
TRBV3-1/TRBV3-2	TRBJ2-1	NA	NA	TGTGCCAGCAGCTTTGTTGGCTCGGGCAATGAGCAGTTCTTC	CASSFVGSGNEQFF
TRBV7-6	TRBJ2-2	once	TRBD2	TGTGCCAGCAGCTTAATGCGGGGGGTACGGATCGGGGAGCTGTTTTTT	CASSLMRGVRIGELFF
TRBV11-2	TRBJ1-1	NA	NA	TGTGCCAGCAGCTCCCACAGCGGGCGGGGAACTGAAGCTTTCTTT	CASSSHSGRGTEAFF
TRBV11-3	TRBJ1-6	NA	NA	TGTGCCAGCAGCTTAGAGTTACAGGCTAGCTCCTATAATTCACCCCTCCACTTT	CASSLELQASSYNSPLHF
TRBV7-9	TRBJ2-7	NA	TRBD1	TGTGCCAGCAGCCTCGGGACAGGTACCCACGAGCAGTACTTC	CASSLGTGTHEQYF
TRBV14	TRBJ1-2	NA	TRBD1	TGTGCCAGCTCCCGGACCACACAGGGGCTGACTAGCTATGGCTACACCTTC	CASSRTTQGLTSYGYTF
TRBV19	TRBJ1-4	NA	TRBD1	TGTGCCAGTAGGGGACAGCTTAATGAAAAACTGTTTTTT	CASRGQLNEKLFF
TRBV4-1	TRBJ1-5	few	TRBD1	TGCGCCAGCAGCCGAGACAGGGGTTATAGCAATCAGCCCCAGCATTTT	CASSRDRGYSNQPQHF
TRBV5-1	TRBJ1-1	NA	NA	TGCGCCAGCCAAGGGGGAGTCGGGACTGAAGCTTTCTTT	CASQGGVGTEAFF
TRBV6-1	TRBJ1-3	NA	NA	TGTGCCAGCAGTGAAGCCGGGAGCACCATATATTTT	CASSEAGSTIYF
TRBV6-6	TRBJ2-7	NA	TRBD1	TGTGCCAGCAGTTACTCGGGGACAGGGGGCAGCTACGAGCAGTACTTC	CASSYSGTGGSYEQYF
TRBV10-3	TRBJ2-5	NA	TRBD1	TGTGCCATCAGTGAGGGGTTTACCGGGACAGGGGATCAGACCCAGTACTTC	CAISEGFTGTGDQTQYF
TRBV19	TRBJ2-1	NA	NA	TGTGCCAGTAGTATTGAACAACAGCCTTACAATGAGCAGTTCTTC	CASSIEQQPYNEQFF
TRBV5-1	TRBJ2-7	NA	TRBD1	TGCGCCAGCAGCTTCACCGGGACAGGGGGAGTCGAGCAGTACTTC	CASSFTGTGGVEQYF
TRBV30	TRBJ1-4	few	NA	TGTGCCTGGAGTGTAAGGATGCAGGGTGAAAAACTGTTTTTT	CAWSVRMQGEKLFF
TRBV5-6	TRBJ1-1	NA	TRBD1	TGTGCCAGCAGCTTGTTTCTCGGGATCCCAGGGGGCAACACTGAAGCTTTCTTT	CASSLFLGIPGGNTEAFF
TRBV6-5	TRBJ1-1	NA	NA	TGTGCCAGCACCCTCGGACTCGGGGAAGCTTTCTTT	CASTLGLGEAFF
TRBV3-1/TRBV3-2	TRBJ1-3	NA	NA	TGTGCCAGCAGCCAGGGGAGGGAGTACAGCACCATATATTTT	CASSQGREYSTIYF
TRBV6-5	TRBJ1-1	NA	NA	TGTGCCACTCTTCCACCGGGAATGAACACTGAAGCTTTCTTT	CATLPPGMNTEAFF